This TCR beta chain was documented in a study of T cells of healthy individuals (dated by TCRdb to between 2017 and 2018). This clonotype has at least ten counts. The target of this receptor is not known. Base qualities are not provided; no much larger clone lies one nucleotide away. From the cysteine through the phenylalanine, the CDR3 covers 11 amino acids. Only the CDR3 part of the read is kept: 33 bases, read in frame from the first base. The germline V gene (reference sequence) gives CDR1 as MNHEY and CDR2 as SMNVEV. V is reduced by 8 bases and J by 3 bases, leaving a spacing of 7 bases between them. Library preparation used 5' RACE. TCRdb records Illumina MiSeq as the sequencer. Using fastp trimming at Q25 and MiXCR clonotype assembly, TCRdb reanalyzed the public sequencing data and kept in-frame beta chains. CDR3 protein sequences are deduplicated, and each keeps its most common genes and DNA. This sample lists tens of thousands of distinct CDR3 sequences; about 16% were detected once. Around 4.6% of the sample is in the top ten clones.

The receptor was derived from a human donor in good health. The chain employs TRBV27 and TRBJ2-5, with the D gene not clear enough to name. Here the CDR3 is given as CASQEKETQYF. The DNA sequence is given as TGTGCCAGCCAGGAAAAAGAGACCCAGTACTTC.